This T cell receptor beta chain appears in the sequencing data of a study of blood T cell repertoires in COVID-19. Study-level background: Sites across the United States, Italy and Spain contributed samples from acute and convalescent COVID-19. From T cells, B-cell-depleted T cells, or PBMCs came the material, which was cDNA or gDNA.

Germline-derived CDR1 and CDR2 are MNHEY and SMNVEV (reference sequence). This CDR3 has 13 residues. V gave up 3 bases and J gave up 4 bases, with 9 bases separating them. Per the original data handling: For nucleated cells, counts were estimated from reference gene primer amplification. The data were produced by immunoSEQ multiplex PCR, yet TCRdb's version contains in-frame clones alone and is incomplete. The V and J calls and the clone size are those of that table, but D and trimming were determined from the DNA. The sample carries about 160,000 clones, about 85% recorded once. This chain connects TRBV27 to TRBJ1-2; D gene ambiguous. The sequenced sample was peripheral blood. The clonotype originates from a human donor with acute or convalescent COVID-19. The donor label of this sample is uncertain. CDR3 nucleotides: TGTGCCAGCAGTTTTGTTGCAGGCTATGGCTACACCTTC. Amino acids: CASSFVAGYGYTF.